The rows below give T cell receptor beta chains drawn from one sample of a study of prognosis after radiotherapy for stage I lung cancer. TCRdb analysed the multiplex PCR reads with MiXCR anew, one entry per CDR3 protein. The table includes 11,000 to 15,000 distinct CDR3 sequences, about 37% detected once. Sequences were derived from PBMCs, sampled before or after stereotactic body radiation therapy (not recorded which). The receptors shown here come from a donor aged 50 or older with non-small cell lung cancer. CDR3s include the opening cysteine and the closing phenylalanine or tryptophan. Fields, in order: CDR3 DNA, CDR3 protein, D gene, J gene, clone size, V gene. D genes are given only for firm matches. The listing skips clone size in some rows; elsewhere it reads once, few, many or a size class.

CDR3nt: TGTGCCAGTAGTATGTCGGGGACAGATTACTATGGCTACACCTTC
CDR3aa: CASSMSGTDYYGYTF
d_gene: TRBD1
j_gene: TRBJ1-2
abundance: many
v_gene: TRBV19

CDR3nt: TGCAGTGCTACTGAATCTACAGGTAACTACGAGCAGTACTTC
CDR3aa: CSATESTGNYEQYF
d_gene: NA
j_gene: TRBJ2-7
abundance: once
v_gene: TRBV20-1

CDR3nt: TGTGCCAGTGAAACAGGCTCTAGCACAGATACGCAGTATTTT
CDR3aa: CASETGSSTDTQYF
d_gene: NA
j_gene: TRBJ2-3
abundance: NA
v_gene: TRBV2

CDR3nt: TGTGCCAGCAGCTTAGCCGGGACTCAGGTTCGAAATGAGCAGTTCTTC
CDR3aa: CASSLAGTQVRNEQFF
d_gene: NA
j_gene: TRBJ2-1
abundance: many
v_gene: TRBV7-9

CDR3nt: TGTGCCAGCAGCCAAGGAGAAGGGCGAAATCAGCCCCAGCATTTT
CDR3aa: CASSQGEGRNQPQHF
d_gene: NA
j_gene: TRBJ1-5
abundance: many
v_gene: TRBV3-1

CDR3nt: TGCAGTGCGAAAACTAGCGGGGGTTACGAGCAGTACTTC
CDR3aa: CSAKTSGGYEQYF
d_gene: TRBD2
j_gene: TRBJ2-7
abundance: NA
v_gene: TRBV20-1

CDR3nt: TGTGCCAGTAGGAGAGTGGGACAGGCGAACTTC
CDR3aa: CASRRVGQANF
d_gene: TRBD1
j_gene: TRBJ1-2
abundance: many
v_gene: TRBV19

CDR3nt: TGCGCCAGCAGTGAGGGGGTAGTGCGTGGCACAGATACGCAGTATTTT
CDR3aa: CASSEGVVRGTDTQYF
d_gene: NA
j_gene: TRBJ2-3
abundance: many
v_gene: TRBV10-2

CDR3nt: TGCGCCAGCTGGAGCGGGAGGGCCGCGGAGACCCAGTACTTC
CDR3aa: CASWSGRAAETQYF
d_gene: TRBD2
j_gene: TRBJ2-5
abundance: many
v_gene: TRBV5-1

CDR3nt: TGCAGTGCCGCCTGGTCGGGGACCGGGGGGACCCAATATGGCTACACCTTC
CDR3aa: CSAAWSGTGGTQYGYTF
d_gene: NA
j_gene: TRBJ1-2
abundance: NA
v_gene: TRBV20-1

CDR3nt: TGTGCCAGCAGCCGCTTTGCGGGAGCGAACACCGGGGAGCTGTTTTTT
CDR3aa: CASSRFAGANTGELFF
d_gene: TRBD2
j_gene: TRBJ2-2
abundance: many
v_gene: TRBV12-3/TRBV12-4

CDR3nt: TGTGTCAGCAGTTTAGTCTCGGGAGGAGGGACAGATACGCAGTATTTT
CDR3aa: CVSSLVSGGGTDTQYF
d_gene: TRBD2
j_gene: TRBJ2-3
abundance: NA
v_gene: TRBV11-2

CDR3nt: TGTGCCAGCAGTGAAGATACGGGGTCTGTGGCCAACTTCCTGACTTTC
CDR3aa: CASSEDTGSVANFLTF
d_gene: NA
j_gene: TRBJ2-6
abundance: NA
v_gene: TRBV6-1

CDR3nt: TGTGCCGGCAGCTCCCACGGCCGGGGACAGGGAGCTTGGGGCTACACCTTC
CDR3aa: CAGSSHGRGQGAWGYTF
d_gene: TRBD1
j_gene: TRBJ1-2
abundance: many
v_gene: TRBV28

CDR3nt: TGCGACAGCAGTACAGGGGTTGGGGGCAATCAGCCCCAGCATTTT
CDR3aa: CDSSTGVGGNQPQHF
d_gene: TRBD1
j_gene: TRBJ1-5
abundance: NA
v_gene: TRBV25-1

CDR3nt: TGTGCCAGCAGTGAAGCGATTTATGAATTGGGCGAGCAGTACTTC
CDR3aa: CASSEAIYELGEQYF
d_gene: NA
j_gene: TRBJ2-7
abundance: many
v_gene: TRBV6-1

CDR3nt: TGTGCCAGCAGCGTAGGGGACAGGGGCTTCACAAGCTCCTACAATGAGCAGTTCTTC
CDR3aa: CASSVGDRGFTSSYNEQFF
d_gene: TRBD1
j_gene: TRBJ2-1
abundance: many
v_gene: TRBV7-3